These 8 T cell receptor beta chains were all obtained from the same sample, sequenced in a study of CD8+CD57+ T cells in acquired aplastic anemia. For CDR3 and TCR beta VDJ profiling, genomic DNA was the template used. TCRdb re-called the reads with MiXCR, one entry per CDR3 protein. The repertoire holds about 170,000 distinct CDR3 sequences, roughly 48% seen once, with 1.1% in the top ten. Patients picked for sequencing had shown CD8+CD57+ cell expansion detected by flow cytometry. The sequencing sample was made of sorted CD4+, CD8+, or CD8+CD57+ T cells (not recorded which) from PBMCs. Receptor source: a human donor with aplastic anemia.

In its sample, this clonotype was seen many times. This sequence joins TRBV9 and TRBJ1-6, with unresolved D. Trimming removed 4 bases from V and 7 bases from J, with 9 bases in between. This CDR3 contains 13 residues. In germline, CDR1 is SGDLS, CDR2 YYNGEE. CDR3 in DNA: TGTGCCAGCAGCTCTCACCCGAATTCACCCCTCCACTTT. Residues: CASSSHPNSPLHF.

The chain recombines TRBV7-9 with TRBJ2-7; no firm D call. V was cut by 1 base and J by 9 bases, with 7 bases left in between. CDR3 length: 11 residues. The germline V gene encodes CDR1 SEHNR and CDR2 FQNEAQ (reference sequence). CDR3 loop: CASSLETVQYF. DNA for the CDR3: TGTGCCAGCAGCTTAGAAACGGTGCAGTACTTC.

The gene calls are TRBV9 and TRBJ1-1; 8 bases agree with TRBD1. Germline V gene lookup returns CDR1 SGDLS and CDR2 YYNGEE. Trimming removed 8 bases from V and 6 bases from J; junction bases left unmatched: 6. The CDR3 consists of 12 residues. The CDR3 loop is CASGQGGPEAFF. CDR3 in DNA: TGTGCCAGTGGACAGGGAGGACCTGAAGCTTTCTTT.

This clonotype came up a few times. This chain connects TRBV18 to TRBJ2-1; 7 positions match TRBD2. CDR1 and CDR2 (germline): KGHSH, LQKENI. CDR3 length equals 14 residues. J gave up 6 bases and V 3 bases, and 5 bases lay outside the gene matches. In nucleotides, the CDR3 is TGTGCCAGCTCACCGCGGGAGACCTTCAATGAGCAGTTCTTC. The encoded protein is CASSPRETFNEQFF. Full variable domain (missing parts from reference TRBV18 and TRBJ2-1): NAGVMQNPRHLVRRRGQEARLRCSPMKGHSHVYWYRQLPEEGLKFMVYLQKENIIDESGMPKERFSAEFPKEGPSILRIQQVVRGDSAAYFCASSPRETFNEQFFGPGTRLTVL.

The chain combines TRBV24-1 with TRBJ1-3, with unresolved D. CDR1 and CDR2 (germline): KGHDR, SFDVKD. The V end was cut by 5 bases, the J end by 0 bases, with 16 bases between. This CDR3 contains 17 residues. CDR3: CATSGPGRLCSGNTIYF. In DNA, the CDR3 is TGTGCCACCAGTGGCCCTGGGAGGCTGTGCTCTGGAAACACCATATATTTT.

Concerning this clonotype itself: A single base separates this from a much larger clone, so it may be a read error. The chain has TRBV10-3 and TRBJ1-4; unclear D gene. This CDR3 is 12 amino acids long. Germline assignment: CDR1 ENHRY and CDR2 SYGVKD. This chain's CDR3 is CASSGLNGKLFF. CDR3 sequence (DNA): TGTGCCAGCAGCGGCCTTAATGGAAAACTGTTTTTT.

The chain carries TRBV5-6 and TRBJ2-1, with TRBD2 identical over 11 bases. Looked up from germline, CDR1 is SGHDT and CDR2 is YYEEEE. This CDR3 is 17 amino acids long. V was pared by 1 base and J by 2 bases, with 5 bases of the junction left unmatched. The CDR3 loop is CASSLYLAGGPYNEQFF. The CDR3 DNA reads TGTGCCAGCAGCTTGTATCTAGCGGGGGGACCCTACAATGAGCAGTTCTTC.

The chain uses TRBV24-1 and TRBJ2-1; the D gene is possibly TRBD2 (5 bases). The V end lost 9 bases, the J end lost 9 bases, and 17 bases lay between the germline ends. Germline CDR1 and CDR2: KGHDR and SFDVKD. This CDR3 spans 13 amino acids. Written as DNA, the CDR3 is TGTGCCACCTCGGGTCCCCGCGGAGGTGAGCAGTTCTTC. Protein sequence: CATSGPRGGEQFF.